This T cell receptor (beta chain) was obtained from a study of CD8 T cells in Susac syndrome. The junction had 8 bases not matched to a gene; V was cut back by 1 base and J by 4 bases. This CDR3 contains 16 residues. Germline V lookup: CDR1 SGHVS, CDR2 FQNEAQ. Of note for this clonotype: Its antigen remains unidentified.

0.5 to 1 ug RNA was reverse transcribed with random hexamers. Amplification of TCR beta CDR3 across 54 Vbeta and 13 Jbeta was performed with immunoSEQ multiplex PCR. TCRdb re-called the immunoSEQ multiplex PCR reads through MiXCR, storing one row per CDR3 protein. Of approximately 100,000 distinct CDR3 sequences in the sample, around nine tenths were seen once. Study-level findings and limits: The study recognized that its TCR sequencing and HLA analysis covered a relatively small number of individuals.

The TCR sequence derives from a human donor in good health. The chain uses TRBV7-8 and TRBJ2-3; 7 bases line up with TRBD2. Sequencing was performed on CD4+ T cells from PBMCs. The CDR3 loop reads CASSLEPAGLPDTQYF. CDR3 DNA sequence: TGTGCCAGCAGCTTAGAGCCAGCGGGACTTCCAGATACGCAGTATTTT.